The sequence of this TCR beta chain was determined in a study of blood T cell repertoires in COVID-19. Only in-frame clones appear in the TCRdb table, and some are missing; sequencing was by immunoSEQ multiplex PCR. This table holds 55,000 to 80,000 clones, roughly 88% found once. This clone occurred once. Germline loops: CDR1 SGDLS, CDR2 YYNGEE. V was pared by 2 bases and J by 4 bases, with 5 bases of the junction left unmatched. The CDR3 loop spans 14 amino acids. This chain uses TRBV9 with TRBJ1-2, with TRBD1 matching over 7 bases. This sequence originates from a human donor in a cohort sampled during active COVID-19. The source material was peripheral blood. The CDR3 DNA reads as TGTGCCAGCAGCGTTAGCTACAGGGGCTATGGCTACACCTTC. Translating it yields CASSVSYRGYGYTF.